The 4 T cell receptor beta chains presented below share a single source sample, sequenced in a study of cytomegalovirus exposure and HLA in healthy donors. PCR amplification relied on 60 Vbeta primers (plus 13 Jbeta primers). This table comes from immunoSEQ multiplex PCR, and its TCRdb copy is limited to in-frame clones, with some not included. The data contain about 140,000 clones, approximately 70% of them singletons. Sequenced sample: PBMCs. These receptors came from a human donor in good health.

V and J are TRBV2 and TRBJ2-1; TRBD1 matches at 12 bases. V gave up 6 bases and J gave up 12 bases; unmatched junction bases: 12. CDR3 length equals 15 residues. The germline V gene has CDR1 SNHLY and CDR2 FYNNEI. The CDR3: CASSDGDRGRQGQFF. DNA for the CDR3: TGTGCCAGCAGCGACGGGGACAGGGGGCGCCAAGGGCAGTTCTTC.

V and J are TRBV27 and TRBJ2-7; perhaps TRBD1 as D (6 bases). The CDR3 is 14 residues long. Germline V gene data show CDR1 as MNHEY and CDR2 as SMNVEV (reference sequence). V gave up 5 bases and J gave up 5 bases, with 16 bases separating them. CDR3 loop: CASSPGTRGHEQYF. The CDR3 DNA reads TGTGCCAGCAGTCCCGGGACCAGGGGACACGAGCAGTACTTC.

This clone has a handful of counts. The J gene is TRBJ2-3, the V gene TRBV11-2; tentatively, D is TRBD1 (5 bases). CDR3 length equals 15 residues. The germline V and J ends were trimmed by 1 base and 0 bases, with 8 bases remaining between them. Germline CDR1 reads SGHAT; CDR2 reads FQNNGV. As DNA, the CDR3 is TGTGCCAGCAGCTTAGCGGACAAAAGCACAGATACGCAGTATTTT. Its translation is CASSLADKSTDTQYF.

The chain couples TRBV5-5 to TRBJ2-7; D may be TRBD2 (5 bases). The CDR3 runs to 16 residues. Trimming took off 6 bases at V and 0 bases at J, with 19 bases between the two ends. The germline gives CDR1 SGHKS, CDR2 YYEKEE (reference sequence). Written as DNA, the CDR3 is TGTGCCAGCACCCCTATGCCGGGGTTCCTCTCCTACGAGCAGTACTTC. Translating it yields CASTPMPGFLSYEQYF.